Shown below are 20 T cell receptor beta chains from a single sample sequenced in a study of blood T cell repertoires in COVID-19. The repertoire was sequenced with immunoSEQ multiplex PCR; TCRdb's copy has only in-frame clones and lacks some. The sample contains about 160,000 clones, around four fifths of which appear only once. The sample was PBMCs or T cells enriched from blood (not recorded which). These receptors originate from a woman aged 45-65 years who had recovered from COVID-19.

This chain joins TRBV19 and TRBJ1-1; D is ambiguous. Germline values: CDR1 LNHDA, CDR2 SQIVND (reference sequence). V was shortened by 5 bases and J by 1 base, with 5 bases between the two germline ends. The CDR3 covers 12 residues. CDR3 amino acids: CASSPRNTEAFF. The CDR3 bases are TGTGCCAGTAGTCCTCGGAACACTGAAGCTTTCTTT.

The table lists this clone with a few counts. The V and J genes are TRBV28 and TRBJ2-2, with a weak D call TRBD1 (6 bases). The CDR3 is made up of 16 amino acids. CDR1 and CDR2 (germline): MDHEN, SYDVKM. V was trimmed by 5 bases and J by 0 bases, leaving 13 bases between them. DNA for the CDR3: TGTGCCAGCAGTCGCGACAGGACCCCGAACACCGGGGAGCTGTTTTTT. This codes for CASSRDRTPNTGELFF.

The chain recombines TRBV12-3 or TRBV12-4 with TRBJ2-7; 9 positions match TRBD1. This CDR3 spans 13 amino acids. The junction had 7 bases not matched to a gene; V was cut back by 7 bases and J by 6 bases. CDR3 in amino acids: CASTSGQGPEQYF. CDR3 coding DNA: TGTGCCAGCACCTCGGGACAGGGACCCGAGCAGTACTTC.

The chain combines TRBV19 with TRBJ2-3, with 14 bases aligning to TRBD2. The trim removed 5 bases at V and 4 bases at J, leaving 2 bases unmatched. Germline lookup yields CDR1 LNHDA and CDR2 SQIVND (reference sequence). The CDR3 extends over 15 amino acids. CDR3 in amino acids: CASSRLAGGSDTQYF. The CDR3 nucleotides are TGTGCCAGTAGTCGACTAGCGGGAGGGTCAGATACGCAGTATTTT.

This chain connects TRBV21-1 to TRBJ1-4; the table's TRBD1 call for D was not verified on the DNA. TRBV21-1 is a pseudogene. The CDR3 extends over 13 amino acids. CDR3 sequence (DNA): TGTGCCAGCAGCAAAGGGTCCCGGACAAGTCTGTTTTTT. Amino acid sequence: CASSKGSRTSLFF.

The genes are TRBV5-4 and TRBJ2-3, with no clear D. Germline loops: CDR1 SGHNT, CDR2 YYREEE (reference sequence). The CDR3 consists of 13 residues. Between the trimmed V and J ends, which lost 0 bases and 5 bases, there was a span of 7 bases. The chain's CDR3 is CASSLAGLDTQYF. In DNA form, the CDR3 reads TGTGCCAGCAGCTTGGCCGGGTTAGATACGCAGTATTTT.

J is TRBJ1-4 and V is TRBV28; a possible D gene is TRBD1 (5 bases). Germline V CDR1 and CDR2: MDHEN, SYDVKM. This CDR3 contains 14 residues. The V gene lost 6 bases and the J gene lost 3 bases, with 11 bases spanning the gap. CDR3 loop: CASSGGTSNEKLFF. CDR3 nucleotide sequence: TGTGCCAGCAGCGGCGGGACGTCTAATGAAAAACTGTTTTTT.

V is TRBV19 and J is TRBJ1-4; D not certain. The germline V gene encodes CDR1 LNHDA and CDR2 SQIVND (reference sequence). The CDR3 totals 16 residues. The germline V and J ends were trimmed by 3 bases and 7 bases, with 18 bases remaining between them. CDR3 nucleotides: TGTGCCAGTAGTATTATGATGGTCCGGTGGAGTGAAAAACTGTTTTTT. Protein product: CASSIMMVRWSEKLFF.

J is TRBJ2-7 and V is TRBV2, with TRBD1 matching 9 bases. The J segment lost 5 bases and the V segment lost 9 bases, leaving 2 bases of the junction unmatched. CDR1 and CDR2 from the germline V gene are SNHLY and FYNNEI. The CDR3 runs 11 residues. The DNA of the CDR3 is TGTGCCAGGCGGGACAGGGACGAGCAGTACTTC. Its translation is CARRDRDEQYF.

The chain couples TRBV6-4 to TRBJ2-3; D remains ambiguous. The CDR3 is 16 residues long. The V gene's germline CDR1 is MRHNA and CDR2 SNTAGT. V shed 4 bases and J shed 0 bases, with 14 bases lying between them. The CDR3 DNA reads as TGTGCCAGCAGTGTTAACAGTGCAGCTAGCACAGATACGCAGTATTTT. Protein product: CASSVNSAASTDTQYF.

J is TRBJ1-5 and V is TRBV7-9; no definite D call. CDR3 length: 14 residues. Trimming shortened V by 4 bases and J by 3 bases, and 10 bases separated the two germline ends. Looked up from germline, CDR1 is SEHNR and CDR2 is FQNEAQ (reference sequence). This chain's CDR3 is CASSSQRVNQPQHF. The CDR3 bases are TGTGCCAGCAGCTCCCAGCGGGTCAATCAGCCCCAGCATTTT.

This chain connects TRBV10-3 to TRBJ2-5; no clear D gene. The germline gives CDR1 ENHRY, CDR2 SYGVKD. The CDR3 consists of 12 residues. The germline V and J ends were trimmed by 8 bases and 2 bases, with 9 bases remaining between them. The CDR3 is CAISSAQETQYF. CDR3 DNA: TGTGCCATCTCGAGCGCGCAAGAGACCCAGTACTTC.

The genes are TRBV13 and TRBJ1-1, with 9 nucleotides matching TRBD1. Germline trimming cut 8 bases from V and 1 base from J; bases unmatched to any gene: 2. The CDR3 is 13 residues long. CDR1 is PRHDT, CDR2 FYEKMQ, per germline (reference sequence). The CDR3 DNA is TGTGCCAGCCGGGGACAGGGGAACACTGAAGCTTTCTTT. The encoded protein is CASRGQGNTEAFF.

CDR3 amino acids: CASSDRRTSGSRAGELFF. CDR3 DNA: TGTGCCAGCAGTGACAGAAGGACTAGCGGGAGTAGGGCCGGGGAGCTGTTTTTT. The genes are TRBV6-4 and TRBJ2-2; 13 positions agree with TRBD2. The CDR3 has 18 amino acids. Germline V gene lookup returns CDR1 MRHNA and CDR2 SNTAGT. V was clipped by 2 bases and J by 6 bases; unmatched bases: 9.

The chain uses TRBV19 and TRBJ1-1; D gene uncertain. The germline V and J ends were trimmed by 3 bases and 4 bases, with 9 bases remaining between them. The CDR3 sequence is 13 residues long. The germline V gene has CDR1 LNHDA and CDR2 SQIVND (reference sequence). CDR3 sequence: CASSMGLGTEAFF. CDR3 DNA: TGTGCCAGTAGTATGGGCTTAGGCACTGAAGCTTTCTTT.

This clone occurred a few times. The chain uses TRBV11-1 and TRBJ2-1, with TRBD1 matching 7 bases. This CDR3 contains 15 residues. V shed 6 bases and J 2 bases; nucleotides not matched to a gene: 7. The germline V gene encodes CDR1 SGHAT and CDR2 FQDESV (reference sequence). The CDR3 reads CASSRRDSAYNEQFF. The CDR3 DNA is TGTGCCAGCAGTCGCCGGGACAGTGCCTACAATGAGCAGTTCTTC.

V is TRBV5-8 and J is TRBJ1-5; no reliable D call. V was cut by 1 base and J by 6 bases, with 5 bases left in between. The germline CDR1 and CDR2 sequences are SGHTS and YDEGEE. This CDR3 region has 12 residues. CDR3 bases: TGTGCCAGCAGCTTGTACGGTCAGCCCCAGCATTTT. This encodes CASSLYGQPQHF.

This clone was recorded once. DNA of the CDR3: TGTGCCAGCAGAGCGACAGGGGACACCGGGGAGCTGTTTTTT. This gives the protein CASRATGDTGELFF. This chain joins TRBV5-4 and TRBJ2-2, with TRBD1 identical over 8 bases. Germline-derived CDR1 and CDR2 are SGHNT and YYREEE (reference sequence). V trimming: 5 bases; J trimming: 3 bases; junction bases outside the gene matches: 3. The CDR3 loop spans 14 amino acids.

The gene calls are TRBV19 and TRBJ1-2; D is possibly TRBD1 (5 bases). Germline-derived CDR1 and CDR2 are LNHDA and SQIVND (reference sequence). CDR3 length: 12 residues. Trimming left V 3 bases short and J 6 bases short, with 8 bases between. Written as DNA, the CDR3 is TGTGCCAGTAGTATTCGGGGGAATGGCTACACCTTC. Translated, it gives CASSIRGNGYTF.

J is TRBJ2-2 and V is TRBV9; D is undetermined. Germline CDR1 SGDLS, CDR2 YYNGEE. The CDR3 has 20 residues. With 0 bases removed from V and 4 bases from J, the gap between germline ends came to 25 bases. CDR3 residues: CASSVAPKPPQFWSTGELFF. Here the CDR3 DNA reads TGTGCCAGCAGCGTAGCCCCAAAACCCCCTCAGTTTTGGAGCACCGGGGAGCTGTTTTTT.